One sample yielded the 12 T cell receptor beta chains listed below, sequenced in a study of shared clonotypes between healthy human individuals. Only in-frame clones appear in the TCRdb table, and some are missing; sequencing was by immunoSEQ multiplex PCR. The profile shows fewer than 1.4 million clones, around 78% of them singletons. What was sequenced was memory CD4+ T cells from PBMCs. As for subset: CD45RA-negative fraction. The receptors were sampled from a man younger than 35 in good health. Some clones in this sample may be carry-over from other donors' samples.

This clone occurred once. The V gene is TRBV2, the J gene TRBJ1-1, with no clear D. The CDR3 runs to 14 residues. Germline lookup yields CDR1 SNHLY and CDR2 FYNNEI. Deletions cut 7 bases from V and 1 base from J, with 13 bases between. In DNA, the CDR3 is TGTGCCAGCACCCCAGAGGGCTCGAACACTGAAGCTTTCTTT. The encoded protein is CASTPEGSNTEAFF.

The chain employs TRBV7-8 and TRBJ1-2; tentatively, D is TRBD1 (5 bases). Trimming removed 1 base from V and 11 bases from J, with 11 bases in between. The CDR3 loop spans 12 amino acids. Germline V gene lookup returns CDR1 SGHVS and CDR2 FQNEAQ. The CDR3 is CASSLGLGGYTF. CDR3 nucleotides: TGTGCCAGCAGCTTAGGTCTCGGGGGTTACACCTTC.

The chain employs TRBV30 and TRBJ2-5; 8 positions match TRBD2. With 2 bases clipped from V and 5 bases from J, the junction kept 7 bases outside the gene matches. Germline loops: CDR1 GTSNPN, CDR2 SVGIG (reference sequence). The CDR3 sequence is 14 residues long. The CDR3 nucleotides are TGTGCCTGGAGTCGAACTAGCGGACTCGAGACCCAGTACTTC. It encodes CAWSRTSGLETQYF. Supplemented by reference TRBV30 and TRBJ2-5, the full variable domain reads SQTIHQWPATLVQPVGSPLSLECTVEGTSNPNLYWYRQAAGRGLQLLFYSVGIGQISSEVPQNLSASRPQDRQFILSSKKLLLSDSGFYLCAWSRTSGLETQYFGPGTRLLVL.

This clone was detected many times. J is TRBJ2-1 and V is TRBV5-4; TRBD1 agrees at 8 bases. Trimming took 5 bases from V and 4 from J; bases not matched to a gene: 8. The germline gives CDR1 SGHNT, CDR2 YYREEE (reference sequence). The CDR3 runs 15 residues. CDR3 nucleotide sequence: TGTGCCAGCAGGTTTAACGGACAGGGTTACAATGAGCAGTTCTTC. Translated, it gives CASRFNGQGYNEQFF.

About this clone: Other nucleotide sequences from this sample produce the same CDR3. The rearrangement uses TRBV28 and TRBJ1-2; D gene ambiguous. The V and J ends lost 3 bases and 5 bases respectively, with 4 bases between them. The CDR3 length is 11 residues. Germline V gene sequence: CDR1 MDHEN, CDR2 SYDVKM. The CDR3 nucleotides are TGTGCCAGCAGTTTTGGGTATGGCTACACCTTC. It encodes CASSFGYGYTF.

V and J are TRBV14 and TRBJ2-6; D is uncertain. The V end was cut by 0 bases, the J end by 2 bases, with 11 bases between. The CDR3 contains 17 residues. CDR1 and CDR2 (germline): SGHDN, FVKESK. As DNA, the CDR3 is TGTGCCAGCAGCCAAGATACTGAAGGTACTGGGGCCAACGTCCTGACTTTC. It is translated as CASSQDTEGTGANVLTF.

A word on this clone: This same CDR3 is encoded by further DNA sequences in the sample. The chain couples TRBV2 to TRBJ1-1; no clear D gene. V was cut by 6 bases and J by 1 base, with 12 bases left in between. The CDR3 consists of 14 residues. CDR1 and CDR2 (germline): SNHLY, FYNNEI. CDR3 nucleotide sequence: TGTGCCAGCAGGGAGCGAACGGGGAACACTGAAGCTTTCTTT. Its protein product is CASRERTGNTEAFF.

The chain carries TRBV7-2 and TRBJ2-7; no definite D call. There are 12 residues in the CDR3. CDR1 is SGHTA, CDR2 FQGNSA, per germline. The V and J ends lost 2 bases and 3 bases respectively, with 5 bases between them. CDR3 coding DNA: TGTGCCAGCAGCTTAAACGGCTACGAGCAGTACTTC. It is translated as CASSLNGYEQYF.

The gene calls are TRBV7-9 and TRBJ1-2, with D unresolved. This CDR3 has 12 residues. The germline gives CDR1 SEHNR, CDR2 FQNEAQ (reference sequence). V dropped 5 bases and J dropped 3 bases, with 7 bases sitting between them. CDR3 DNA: TGTGCCAGCAGCCCCGTTTACTATGGCTACACCTTC. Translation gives CASSPVYYGYTF.

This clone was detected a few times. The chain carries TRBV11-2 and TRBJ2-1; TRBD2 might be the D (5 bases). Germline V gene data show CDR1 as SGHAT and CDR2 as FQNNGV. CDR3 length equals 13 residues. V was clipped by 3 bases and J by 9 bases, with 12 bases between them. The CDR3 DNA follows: TGTGCCAGCAGCTTCCACCACGGGATTGAGCAGTTCTTC. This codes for CASSFHHGIEQFF.

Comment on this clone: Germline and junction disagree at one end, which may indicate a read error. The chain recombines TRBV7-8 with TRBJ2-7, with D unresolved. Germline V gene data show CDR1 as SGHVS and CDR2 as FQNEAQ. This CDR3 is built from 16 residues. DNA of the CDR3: TGTGCCAGCACCTTAGGTTCCGGCGGCCGGAAAGGGGAGCAGTACTTC. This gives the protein CASTLGSGGRKGEQYF.

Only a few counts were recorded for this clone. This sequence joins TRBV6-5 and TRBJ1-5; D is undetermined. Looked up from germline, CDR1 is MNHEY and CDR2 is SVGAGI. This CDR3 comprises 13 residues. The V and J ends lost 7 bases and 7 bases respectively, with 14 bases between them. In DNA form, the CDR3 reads TGTGCCAGCAAGGGTTCAGACCGGCAGCCCCAGCATTTT. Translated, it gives CASKGSDRQPQHF.